Sequencing of this TCR beta chain was carried out in a study of blood T cell repertoires in COVID-19. Looking at the study overall: In each case, the material was cDNA or gDNA derived from T cells, B-cell-depleted T cells, or PBMCs.

Per the authors' pipeline: Amplification of reference gene primers provided the estimated nucleated cell counts. The protocol was immunoSEQ multiplex PCR, while the TCRdb copy is restricted to in-frame clones and leaves out a portion. From that table come the V and J calls and clone size; the DNA was used to work out D and trimming. Of over 200,000 clones in the sample, 90% were seen once. The length of the CDR3 is 14 residues. CDR1 is MNHNS and CDR2 is SASEGT in the germline V gene. Trimming pared 3 bases from V and 0 bases from J, leaving 6 bases between. Donors were grouped by their self-reported clinical history. Up to 2 weeks before entering the study, exposed participants had met a COVID-19 case.

The rearrangement joins TRBV6-1 to TRBJ2-1, with a tentative D call TRBD2 (5 bases). The material sequenced was PBMCs or T cells enriched from blood (not recorded which). The clonotype was recovered from a man aged 25 to 45 who had been exposed to COVID-19. Here the CDR3 reads CASSEGSSYNEQFF. The CDR3 nucleotides are TGTGCCAGCAGTGAGGGGAGCTCCTACAATGAGCAGTTCTTC.